Listed below are T cell receptor beta chains from one sample, sequenced in a study of control samples from healthy donors and cancer patients. Some clones are missing from TCRdb's copy, which holds only in-frame ones; the method was immunoSEQ multiplex PCR. The sample carries about 20,000 clones, 70% to 90% recorded once. Sequenced: PBMCs. These TCRs come from a woman aged 55-69 years with head and neck cancer. The CDR3 runs from the conserved cysteine through the conserved F or W. The D gene is left open where the match is weak. Size is stated for part of the rows, as once, few or many counts, or as a class when the clone is expanded.

>-|-|TRBJ1-3|TRBV6-5
CASRPTGTSGNTIYF
TGTGCCAGCAGGCCTACAGGTACCTCTGGAAACACCATATATTTT
>TRBD1|-|TRBJ2-1|TRBV27
CASSPRDRSEIRGEQFF
TGTGCCAGCAGTCCCCGGGACAGGTCCGAAATTAGAGGTGAGCAGTTCTTC
>-|-|TRBJ1-5|TRBV27
CASGEGYGNQPQHF
TGTGCCAGCGGGGAGGGATATGGCAATCAGCCCCAGCATTTT
>-|-|TRBJ1-1|TRBV19
CASSRERGGLTEAFF
TGTGCCAGTAGTAGAGAGCGCGGGGGGTTAACTGAAGCTTTCTTT
>-|-|TRBJ1-2|TRBV7-9
CASSRYVGYTF
TGTGCCAGCAGCCGATATGTGGGCTACACCTTC
>-|-|TRBJ2-1|TRBV29-1
CSVDRAGETYNEQFF
TGCAGCGTTGACCGGGCAGGGGAAACCTACAATGAGCAGTTCTTC
>-|-|TRBJ2-3|TRBV28
CASSLFKGGTSTDTQYF
TGTGCCAGCAGTTTATTTAAGGGGGGAACTAGCACAGATACGCAGTATTTT
>-|-|TRBJ1-2|TRBV3-1/TRBV3-2
CASSPLRTANYGYTF
TGTGCCAGCAGTCCCCTCCGGACAGCTAACTATGGCTACACCTTC
>-|once|TRBJ1-2|TRBV6-5
CASSYSGRLYGYTF
TGTGCCAGCAGTTACTCGGGCAGACTCTATGGCTACACCTTC
>TRBD1|-|TRBJ2-1|TRBV19
CASRRQGAGYNEQFF
TGTGCCAGTAGACGACAGGGGGCGGGCTACAATGAGCAGTTCTTC
>TRBD2|-|TRBJ2-1|TRBV6-5
CASRGTSGGRDEQFF
TGTGCCAGCAGAGGGACTAGCGGGGGCAGGGATGAGCAGTTCTTC
>-|-|TRBJ1-1|TRBV3-1/TRBV3-2
CASRNSGGDTEAFF
TGTGCCAGCAGAAACTCCGGGGGGGACACTGAAGCTTTCTTT
>-|-|TRBJ2-1|TRBV18
CASSGTRGPNGEQFF
TGTGCCAGCTCGGGGACCCGGGGGCCCAACGGTGAGCAGTTCTTC
>-|-|TRBJ2-5|TRBV24-1
CATSDMGGVGFETQYF
TGTGCCACCAGTGATATGGGGGGCGTAGGGTTTGAGACCCAGTACTTC
>-|once|TRBJ2-7|TRBV28
CASSFSGQYEQYF
TGTGCCAGCAGTTTCTCCGGACAATACGAGCAGTACTTC